This T cell receptor (beta chain) is from a study of T-cell memory formation after mild COVID-19. Study-wide findings and caveats: Clones contracting day 15 to 85 were balanced CD4/CD8; later expanders leaned CD4+.

The CDR3 consists of 16 residues. V lost 2 bases and J lost 2, with 14 bases in between. Germline lookup yields CDR1 LGHNA and CDR2 YNFKEQ. TCR alpha and TCR beta cDNA libraries with sample barcodes and UMIs came from 5'RACE using constant-segment primers. TCRdb reanalysed the 5' RACE reads using MiXCR and keeps one entry per CDR3 protein. This table has 350,000 or so distinct CDR3 sequences, less than 25% appearing once. This clonotype was recorded a few times. Its antigen is still unknown. Specimen: PBMCs or a T cell subset sorted from them (not recorded which). This receptor was obtained from a man younger than 30 who had mild COVID-19 (a few samples of this study predate the infection). Cell type and time point are not known. The chain has TRBV4-2 and TRBJ2-3; either TRBD1 or TRBD2 may fit D (6 bases each). The CDR3 reads CASSQSHGGLTDTQYF. CDR3 nucleotide sequence: TGTGCCAGCAGCCAATCCCATGGGGGGCTCACAGATACGCAGTATTTT.